This TCR beta chain comes out of a study of radiotherapy plus CTLA-4 blockade in lung cancer (dated by TCRdb to 2016 to 2019). Looking at the study overall: Objective responses occurred in more than 15% of enrolled patients, and 30% to 35% achieved disease control. General conclusions and limits of the study: Increased serum interferon-beta after radiation, together with early dynamic changes in blood T cell clones, were reported to be the strongest predictors of response. After treatment with radiotherapy and ipilimumab, TCR clones that came from tumors expanded in the peripheral blood.

This clone was recorded only once. What this receptor recognizes is not known. Qualities for individual bases were not recorded, and no much larger clone is one base off. The germline V gene gives CDR1 as SQVTM and CDR2 as ANQGSEA. Inclusive of the bounding cysteine and phenylalanine, the CDR3 is 18 residues long. Of all the DNA, just the CDR3 is kept, 54 bases in frame from base 1. V and J are truncated by 2 bases and 5 bases respectively, leaving an intervening sequence of 22 bases. Library preparation used the immunoSEQ multiplex PCR assay. TCRdb holds this immuneACCESS table with in-frame rearrangements only. Some clones are missing; in checked studies, unresolved V genes explain under half, and the rest has no known cause. The sample table lists roughly 3,000 clones, 70% to 80% of them with a count of one. About a fifth of the sample comes from the top ten. The study tested focal radiation therapy combined with CTLA-4 blockade (ipilimumab) in patients with chemo-refractory metastatic non-small-cell lung cancer.

The sequence was collected from a human donor with non-small cell lung cancer that progressed on radiotherapy plus ipilimumab. This sequence uses TRBV29-1 and TRBJ2-6; tentative D gene TRBD2, with 6 bases matching. The sample here was tumor tissue, taken from a patient treated with radiotherapy plus ipilimumab. The nucleotide sequence reads as follows: TGCAGCGTTGAACGGGAACTAGCATACAAAAGTCGGGCCAACGTCCTGACTTTC. Protein translation: CSVERELAYKSRANVLTF.